The 3 T cell receptor beta chains below all came from one sample that was sequenced in a study of OX40 agonist ivuxolimab in advanced cancers. Libraries were prepared through the immunoSEQ multiplex PCR assay. TCRdb mirrors the immuneACCESS table, restricted to in-frame sequences. Some clones are absent from its copies; in checked studies, under half trace to an unresolved V gene, and the reason for the others is unknown. A total of roughly 76,000 clones appear in this sample, 80% to 90% of them only once. Jointly, the top ten make up approximately 5.1% of the sample. Sequenced material: CD4+ or CD8+ T cells sorted from blood, taken in a trial of the OX40 agonist ivuxolimab. Receptors originate from an adult with an advanced solid tumor such as melanoma, head and neck, liver or kidney cancer.

The gene calls are TRBV7-8 and TRBJ1-5, with no clear D. CDR1 SGHVS and CDR2 FQNEAQ come from the germline V gene. The CDR3 has 16 residues. The V end was cut by 0 bases, the J end by 0 bases, with 9 bases between. CDR3 coding DNA: TGTGCCAGCAGCTTAGCCGGCGGACGTAGCAATCAGCCCCAGCATTTT. Its translation: CASSLAGGRSNQPQHF. Based on the CDR3 plus reference TRBV7-8 and TRBJ1-5, the full variable domain is GAGVSQSPRYKVAKRGQDVALRCDPISGHVSLFWYQQALGQGPEFLTYFQNEAQLDKSGLPSDRFFAERPEGSVSTLKIQRTQQEDSAVYLCASSLAGGRSNQPQHFGDGTRLSIL.

CDR3 in amino acids: CASSPGLAAETQYF. The CDR3 bases are TGCGCCAGCAGCCCGGGACTAGCGGCGGAGACCCAGTACTTC. The V gene is TRBV5-1, the J gene TRBJ2-5; 11 positions agree with TRBD2. Germline-derived CDR1 and CDR2 are SGHRS and YFSETQ. With 4 bases clipped from V and 5 bases from J, the junction kept 4 bases outside the gene matches. CDR3 length equals 14 residues.

V usage is TRBV27 and J usage is TRBJ2-5; 9 nucleotides match TRBD1. Germline V gene sequence: CDR1 MNHEY, CDR2 SMNVEV (reference sequence). The J segment lost 4 bases and the V segment lost 8 bases, leaving 11 bases of the junction unmatched. The CDR3 has 15 residues. The CDR3 DNA follows: TGTGCCAGCGCCACCGGGACAGGGAAGGGAGAGACCCAGTACTTC. Translating it yields CASATGTGKGETQYF.